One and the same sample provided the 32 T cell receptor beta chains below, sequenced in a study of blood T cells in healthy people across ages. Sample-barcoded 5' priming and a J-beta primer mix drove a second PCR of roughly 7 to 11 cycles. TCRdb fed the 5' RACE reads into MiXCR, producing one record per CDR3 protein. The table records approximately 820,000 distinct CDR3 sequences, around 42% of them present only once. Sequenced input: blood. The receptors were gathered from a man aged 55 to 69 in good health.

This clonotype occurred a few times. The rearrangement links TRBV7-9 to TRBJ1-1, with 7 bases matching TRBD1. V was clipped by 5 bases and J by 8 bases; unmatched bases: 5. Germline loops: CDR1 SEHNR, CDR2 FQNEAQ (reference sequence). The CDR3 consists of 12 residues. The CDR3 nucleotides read TGTGCCAGCAGCCTCCAGGGGGAAGAAGCTTTCTTT. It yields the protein CASSLQGEEAFF. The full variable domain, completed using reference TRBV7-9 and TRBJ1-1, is DTGVSQNPRHKITKRGQNVTFRCDPISEHNRLYWYRQTLGQGPEFLTYFQNEAQLEKSRLLSDRFSAERPKGSFSTLEIQRTEQGDSAMYLCASSLQGEEAFFGQGTRLTVV.

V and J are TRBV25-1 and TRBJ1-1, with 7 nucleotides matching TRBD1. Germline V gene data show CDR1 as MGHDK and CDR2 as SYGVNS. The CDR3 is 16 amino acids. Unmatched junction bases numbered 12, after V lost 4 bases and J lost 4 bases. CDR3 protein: CASSVYRKGAATEAFF. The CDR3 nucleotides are TGTGCCAGCAGTGTCTACAGGAAGGGGGCCGCCACTGAAGCTTTCTTT.

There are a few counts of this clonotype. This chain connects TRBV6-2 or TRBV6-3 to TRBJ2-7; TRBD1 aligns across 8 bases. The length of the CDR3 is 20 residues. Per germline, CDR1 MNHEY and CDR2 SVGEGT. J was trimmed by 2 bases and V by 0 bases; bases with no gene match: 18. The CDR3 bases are TGTGCCAGCAGTTACTCCCCACCGGGACAGGAGACCCCTACCCCCTACGAGCAGTACTTC. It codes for CASSYSPPGQETPTPYEQYF.

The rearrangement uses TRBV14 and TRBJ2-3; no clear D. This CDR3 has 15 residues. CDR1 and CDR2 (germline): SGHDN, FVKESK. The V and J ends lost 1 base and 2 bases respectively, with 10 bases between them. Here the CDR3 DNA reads TGTGCCAGCAGCCAAGTTAGTTGGTACACAGATACGCAGTATTTT. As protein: CASSQVSWYTDTQYF.

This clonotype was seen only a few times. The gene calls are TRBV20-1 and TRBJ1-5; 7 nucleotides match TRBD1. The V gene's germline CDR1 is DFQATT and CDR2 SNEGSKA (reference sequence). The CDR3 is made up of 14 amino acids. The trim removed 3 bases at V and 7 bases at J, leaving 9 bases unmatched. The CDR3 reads CSASTGQPKQPQHF. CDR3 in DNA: TGCAGTGCTAGTACGGGACAGCCAAAACAGCCCCAGCATTTT.

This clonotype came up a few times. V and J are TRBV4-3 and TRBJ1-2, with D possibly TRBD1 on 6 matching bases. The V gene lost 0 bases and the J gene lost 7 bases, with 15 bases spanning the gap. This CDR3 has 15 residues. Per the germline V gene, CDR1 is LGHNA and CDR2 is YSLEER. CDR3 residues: CASSQDQGPGGGYTF. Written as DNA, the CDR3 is TGCGCCAGCAGCCAAGACCAGGGGCCTGGGGGTGGCTACACCTTC.

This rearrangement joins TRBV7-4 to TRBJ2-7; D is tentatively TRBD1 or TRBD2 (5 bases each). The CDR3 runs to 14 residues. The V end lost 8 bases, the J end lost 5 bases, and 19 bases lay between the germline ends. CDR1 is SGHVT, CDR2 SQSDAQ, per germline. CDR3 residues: CASAPSGTGDEQYF. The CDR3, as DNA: TGTGCCAGCGCGCCTTCCGGGACGGGCGACGAGCAGTACTTC.

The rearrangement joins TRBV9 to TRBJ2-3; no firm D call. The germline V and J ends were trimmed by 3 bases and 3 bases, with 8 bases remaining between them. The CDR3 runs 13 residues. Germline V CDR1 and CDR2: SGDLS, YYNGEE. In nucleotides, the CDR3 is TGTGCCAGCAGCGCCATGGGAACAGATACGCAGTATTTT. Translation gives CASSAMGTDTQYF.

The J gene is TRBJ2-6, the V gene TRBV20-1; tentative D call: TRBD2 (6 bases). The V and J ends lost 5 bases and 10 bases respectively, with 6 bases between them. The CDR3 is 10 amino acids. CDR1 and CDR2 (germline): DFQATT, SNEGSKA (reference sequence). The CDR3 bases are TGCAGTGCTGGGACTAACGTCCTGACTTTC. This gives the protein CSAGTNVLTF.

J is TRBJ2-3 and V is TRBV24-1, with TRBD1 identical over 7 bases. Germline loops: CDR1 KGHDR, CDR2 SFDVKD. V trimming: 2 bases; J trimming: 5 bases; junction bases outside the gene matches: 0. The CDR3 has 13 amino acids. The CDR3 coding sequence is TGTGCCACCAGTGATTCAGGGGGAGATACGCAGTATTTT. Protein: CATSDSGGDTQYF.

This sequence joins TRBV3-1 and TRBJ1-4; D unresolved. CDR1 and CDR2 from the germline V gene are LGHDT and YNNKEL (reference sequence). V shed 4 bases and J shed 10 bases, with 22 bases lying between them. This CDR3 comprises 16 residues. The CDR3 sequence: CASSPGRFSNLGKLFF. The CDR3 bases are TGTGCCAGCAGCCCTGGGCGGTTCTCCAACCTAGGAAAACTGTTTTTT.

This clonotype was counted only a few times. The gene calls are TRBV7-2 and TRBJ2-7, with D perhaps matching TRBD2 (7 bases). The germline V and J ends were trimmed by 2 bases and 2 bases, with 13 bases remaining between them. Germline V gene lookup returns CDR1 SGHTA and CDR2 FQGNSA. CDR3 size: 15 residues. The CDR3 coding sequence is TGTGCCAGCAGCTTATTCGGGGGGCAGACCTACGAGCAGTACTTC. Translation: CASSLFGGQTYEQYF.

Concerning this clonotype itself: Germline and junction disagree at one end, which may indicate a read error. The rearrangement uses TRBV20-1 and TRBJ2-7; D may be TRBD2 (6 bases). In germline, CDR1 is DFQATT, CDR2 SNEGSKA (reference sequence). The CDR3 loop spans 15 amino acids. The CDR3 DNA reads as TGCGGTGCTAGAGATCCTAGCGCCCTGGGAGAGACCCCGTACTTC. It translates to CGARDPSALGETPYF.

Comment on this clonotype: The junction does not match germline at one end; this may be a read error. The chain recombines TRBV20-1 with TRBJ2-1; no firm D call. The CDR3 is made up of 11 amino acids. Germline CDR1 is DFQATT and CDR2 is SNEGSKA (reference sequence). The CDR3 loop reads CSVRADNEQFF. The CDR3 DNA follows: TGCAGTGTTAGAGCAGACAATGAGCAGTTCTTC.

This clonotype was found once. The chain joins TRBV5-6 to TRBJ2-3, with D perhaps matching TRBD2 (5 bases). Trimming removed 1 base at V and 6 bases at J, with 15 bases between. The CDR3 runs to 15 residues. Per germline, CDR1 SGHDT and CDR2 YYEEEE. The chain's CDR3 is CASSLSSRALDTQYF. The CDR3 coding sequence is TGTGCCAGCAGCTTGAGTTCGAGGGCGCTTGATACGCAGTATTTT.

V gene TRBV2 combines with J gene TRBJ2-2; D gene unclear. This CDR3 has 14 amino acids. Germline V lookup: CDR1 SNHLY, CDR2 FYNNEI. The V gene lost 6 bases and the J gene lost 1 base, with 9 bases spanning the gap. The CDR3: CASRVRRNTGELFF. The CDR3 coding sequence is TGTGCCAGCAGGGTGAGAAGGAACACCGGGGAGCTGTTTTTT.

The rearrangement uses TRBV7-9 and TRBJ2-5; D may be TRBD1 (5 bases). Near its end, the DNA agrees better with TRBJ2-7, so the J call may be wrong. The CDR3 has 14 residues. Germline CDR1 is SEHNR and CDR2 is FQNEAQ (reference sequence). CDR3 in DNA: TGTGCCAGCAGCCTCAAACAGGAAGGCGACGAGCAGTACTTC. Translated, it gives CASSLKQEGDEQYF.

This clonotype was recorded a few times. The CDR3 protein is CASSPGDGLAGANEQFF. The DNA of the CDR3 is TGCGCCAGCAGCCCCGGTGATGGACTAGCGGGGGCGAATGAGCAGTTCTTC. The gene calls are TRBV4-1 and TRBJ2-1, with 13 bases identical to TRBD2. V lost 4 bases, J lost 7 bases, and 10 bases stayed unmatched. Looked up from germline, CDR1 is MGHRA and CDR2 is YSYEKL. The CDR3 length is 17 residues.

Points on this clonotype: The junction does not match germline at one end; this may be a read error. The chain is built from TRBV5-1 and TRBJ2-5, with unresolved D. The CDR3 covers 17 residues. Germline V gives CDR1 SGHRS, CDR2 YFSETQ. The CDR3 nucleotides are TGCGCCAGCAGCTTGCGGCCTTTACAGAATACTCAAGAGGCCCAGTACTTC. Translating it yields CASSLRPLQNTQEAQYF.

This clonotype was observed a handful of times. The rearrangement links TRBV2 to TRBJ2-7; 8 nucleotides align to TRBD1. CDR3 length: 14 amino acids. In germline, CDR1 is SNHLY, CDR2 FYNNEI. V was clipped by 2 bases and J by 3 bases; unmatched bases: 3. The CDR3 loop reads CASSEQGAIYEQYF. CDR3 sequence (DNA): TGTGCCAGCAGTGAACAGGGGGCAATCTACGAGCAGTACTTC.

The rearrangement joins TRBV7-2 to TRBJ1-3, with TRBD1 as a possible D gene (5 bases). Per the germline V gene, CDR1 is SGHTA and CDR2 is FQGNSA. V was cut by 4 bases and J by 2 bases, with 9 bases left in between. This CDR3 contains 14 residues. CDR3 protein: CASSSRVAGNTIYF. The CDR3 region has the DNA TGTGCCAGCAGCTCCAGGGTAGCTGGAAACACCATATATTTT.

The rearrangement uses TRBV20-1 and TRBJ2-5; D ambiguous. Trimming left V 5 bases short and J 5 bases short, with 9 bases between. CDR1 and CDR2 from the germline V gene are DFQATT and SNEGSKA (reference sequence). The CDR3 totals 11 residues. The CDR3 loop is CSAPNGETQYF. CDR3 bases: TGCAGTGCTCCGAACGGGGAGACCCAGTACTTC.

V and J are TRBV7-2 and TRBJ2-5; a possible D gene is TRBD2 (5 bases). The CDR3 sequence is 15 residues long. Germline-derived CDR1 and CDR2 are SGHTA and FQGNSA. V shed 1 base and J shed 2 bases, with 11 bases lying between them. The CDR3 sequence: CASSLVRGAQETQYF. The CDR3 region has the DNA TGTGCCAGCAGCTTAGTTCGGGGAGCTCAAGAGACCCAGTACTTC. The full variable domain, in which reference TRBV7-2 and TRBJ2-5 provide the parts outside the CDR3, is GAGVSQSPSNKVTEKGKDVELRCDPISGHTALYWYRQSLGQGLEFLIYFQGNSAPDKSGLPSDRFSAERTGGSVSTLTIQRTQQEDSAVYLCASSLVRGAQETQYFGPGTRLLVL.

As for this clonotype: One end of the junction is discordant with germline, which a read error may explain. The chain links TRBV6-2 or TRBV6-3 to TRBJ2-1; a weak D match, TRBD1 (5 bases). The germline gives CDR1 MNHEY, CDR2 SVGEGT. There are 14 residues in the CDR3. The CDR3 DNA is TGTGCCAGCAGTGACTCGAGACAGATCCCTGAGCAGTTCTTC. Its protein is CASSDSRQIPEQFF.

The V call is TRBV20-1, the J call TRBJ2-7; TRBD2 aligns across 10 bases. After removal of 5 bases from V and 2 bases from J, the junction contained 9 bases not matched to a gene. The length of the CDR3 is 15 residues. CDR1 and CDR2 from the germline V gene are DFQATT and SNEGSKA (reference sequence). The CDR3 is CSARRTSGNPYEQYF. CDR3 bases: TGCAGTGCTCGAAGAACTAGCGGGAACCCCTACGAGCAGTACTTC.

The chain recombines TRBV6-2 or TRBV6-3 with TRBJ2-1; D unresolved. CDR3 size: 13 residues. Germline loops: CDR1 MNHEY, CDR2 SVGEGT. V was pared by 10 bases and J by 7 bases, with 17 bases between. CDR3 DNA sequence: TGTGCCAACAGCAAGGCGGTCGTAAATGAGCAGTTCTTC. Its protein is CANSKAVVNEQFF.

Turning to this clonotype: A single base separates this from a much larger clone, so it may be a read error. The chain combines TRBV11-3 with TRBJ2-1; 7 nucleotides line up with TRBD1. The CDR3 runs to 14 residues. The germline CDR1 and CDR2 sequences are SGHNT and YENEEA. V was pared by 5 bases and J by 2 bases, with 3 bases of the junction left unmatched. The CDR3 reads CASSVGTAYNEQFF. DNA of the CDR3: TGTGCCAGCAGCGTAGGGACAGCCTACAATGAGCAGTTCTTC.

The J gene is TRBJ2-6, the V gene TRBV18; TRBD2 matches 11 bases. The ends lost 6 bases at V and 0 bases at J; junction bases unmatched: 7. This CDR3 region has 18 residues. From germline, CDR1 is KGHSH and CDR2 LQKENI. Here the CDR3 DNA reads TGTGCCAGCTCCAAAACCGGGACTAGCGGCTCTGGGGCCAACGTCCTGACTTTC. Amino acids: CASSKTGTSGSGANVLTF.

The CDR3 DNA is TGTGCCACCAGTTCTGATCGACAGGGGATCTCCTACGAGCAGTACTTC. Residues: CATSSDRQGISYEQYF. The chain has TRBV15 and TRBJ2-7; 8 bases are shared with TRBD1. Germline V gene data show CDR1 as LNHNV and CDR2 as YYDKDF (reference sequence). This CDR3 has 16 amino acids. With 6 bases clipped from V and 0 bases from J, the junction kept 10 bases outside the gene matches.

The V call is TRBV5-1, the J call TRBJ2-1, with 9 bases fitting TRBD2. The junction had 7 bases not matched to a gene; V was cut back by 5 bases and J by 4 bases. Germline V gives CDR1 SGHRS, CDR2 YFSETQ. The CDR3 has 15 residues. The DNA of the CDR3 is TGCGCCAGCAGTAATGCGGGAGGGGGGTACAATGAGCAGTTCTTC. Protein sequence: CASSNAGGGYNEQFF.

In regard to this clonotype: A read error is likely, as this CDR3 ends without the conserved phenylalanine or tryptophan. In DNA, the CDR3 is TGCGCCAGCAGGGGACAGGGGGTTGGCAGCACAGATACGCAGTATTGT. As protein: CASRGQGVGSTDTQYC. J is TRBJ2-3 and V is TRBV5-1; 11 bases match TRBD1. J lost 0 bases, V lost 5 bases, and 5 bases had no gene match. The germline V gene encodes CDR1 SGHRS and CDR2 YFSETQ. This CDR3 has 16 residues.

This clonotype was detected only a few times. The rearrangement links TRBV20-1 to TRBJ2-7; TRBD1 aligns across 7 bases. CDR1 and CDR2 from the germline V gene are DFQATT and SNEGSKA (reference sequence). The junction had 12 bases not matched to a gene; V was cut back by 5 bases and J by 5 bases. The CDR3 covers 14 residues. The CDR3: CSAGLPGGAHEQYF. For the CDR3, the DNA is TGCAGTGCTGGCCTACCAGGGGGTGCTCACGAGCAGTACTTC.